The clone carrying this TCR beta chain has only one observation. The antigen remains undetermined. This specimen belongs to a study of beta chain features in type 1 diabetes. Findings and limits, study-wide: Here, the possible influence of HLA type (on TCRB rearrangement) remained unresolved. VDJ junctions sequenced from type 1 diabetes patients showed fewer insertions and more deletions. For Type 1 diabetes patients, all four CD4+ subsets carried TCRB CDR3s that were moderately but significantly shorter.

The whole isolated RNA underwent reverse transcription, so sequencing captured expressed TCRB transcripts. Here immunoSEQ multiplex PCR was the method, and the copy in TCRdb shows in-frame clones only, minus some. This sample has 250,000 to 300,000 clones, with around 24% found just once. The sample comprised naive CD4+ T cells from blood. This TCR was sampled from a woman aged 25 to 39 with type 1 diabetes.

The CDR3 DNA follows: TGTGCCAGCAGCCCTAGCGGGAGGGCCCTCACGGAGACCCAGTACTTC. Translating gives CASSPSGRALTETQYF. V is TRBV5-4 and J is TRBJ2-5, with 12 bases matching TRBD2. CDR1 and CDR2 (germline): SGHNT, YYREEE (reference sequence). V was clipped by 4 bases and J by 5 bases; unmatched bases: 9. This CDR3 spans 16 amino acids.